This T cell receptor (beta chain) was recorded in a study of shared clonotypes between healthy human individuals. V lost 6 bases, J lost 1 base, and 10 bases lay in between. This CDR3 is built from 14 residues. Germline CDR1 reads MDHEN; CDR2 reads SYDVKM. The method was immunoSEQ multiplex PCR; TCRdb's version includes in-frame clones alone and lacks a portion of them. The sample has about 1.1 million clones; around 77% are singletons. Of note for this clone: Other DNA sequences in the same sample also yield this CDR3.

Sequencing used memory CD4+ T cells from PBMCs. Specified subset: CD45RA-negative fraction. The V call is TRBV28, the J call TRBJ1-3; no firm D call. This receptor was taken from a young man in good health. Some clones in this sample may be carry-over from other donors' samples. The CDR3 spells CASSLLGSGNTIYF. The CDR3 bases are TGTGCCAGCAGCCTGTTGGGATCTGGAAACACCATATATTTT.